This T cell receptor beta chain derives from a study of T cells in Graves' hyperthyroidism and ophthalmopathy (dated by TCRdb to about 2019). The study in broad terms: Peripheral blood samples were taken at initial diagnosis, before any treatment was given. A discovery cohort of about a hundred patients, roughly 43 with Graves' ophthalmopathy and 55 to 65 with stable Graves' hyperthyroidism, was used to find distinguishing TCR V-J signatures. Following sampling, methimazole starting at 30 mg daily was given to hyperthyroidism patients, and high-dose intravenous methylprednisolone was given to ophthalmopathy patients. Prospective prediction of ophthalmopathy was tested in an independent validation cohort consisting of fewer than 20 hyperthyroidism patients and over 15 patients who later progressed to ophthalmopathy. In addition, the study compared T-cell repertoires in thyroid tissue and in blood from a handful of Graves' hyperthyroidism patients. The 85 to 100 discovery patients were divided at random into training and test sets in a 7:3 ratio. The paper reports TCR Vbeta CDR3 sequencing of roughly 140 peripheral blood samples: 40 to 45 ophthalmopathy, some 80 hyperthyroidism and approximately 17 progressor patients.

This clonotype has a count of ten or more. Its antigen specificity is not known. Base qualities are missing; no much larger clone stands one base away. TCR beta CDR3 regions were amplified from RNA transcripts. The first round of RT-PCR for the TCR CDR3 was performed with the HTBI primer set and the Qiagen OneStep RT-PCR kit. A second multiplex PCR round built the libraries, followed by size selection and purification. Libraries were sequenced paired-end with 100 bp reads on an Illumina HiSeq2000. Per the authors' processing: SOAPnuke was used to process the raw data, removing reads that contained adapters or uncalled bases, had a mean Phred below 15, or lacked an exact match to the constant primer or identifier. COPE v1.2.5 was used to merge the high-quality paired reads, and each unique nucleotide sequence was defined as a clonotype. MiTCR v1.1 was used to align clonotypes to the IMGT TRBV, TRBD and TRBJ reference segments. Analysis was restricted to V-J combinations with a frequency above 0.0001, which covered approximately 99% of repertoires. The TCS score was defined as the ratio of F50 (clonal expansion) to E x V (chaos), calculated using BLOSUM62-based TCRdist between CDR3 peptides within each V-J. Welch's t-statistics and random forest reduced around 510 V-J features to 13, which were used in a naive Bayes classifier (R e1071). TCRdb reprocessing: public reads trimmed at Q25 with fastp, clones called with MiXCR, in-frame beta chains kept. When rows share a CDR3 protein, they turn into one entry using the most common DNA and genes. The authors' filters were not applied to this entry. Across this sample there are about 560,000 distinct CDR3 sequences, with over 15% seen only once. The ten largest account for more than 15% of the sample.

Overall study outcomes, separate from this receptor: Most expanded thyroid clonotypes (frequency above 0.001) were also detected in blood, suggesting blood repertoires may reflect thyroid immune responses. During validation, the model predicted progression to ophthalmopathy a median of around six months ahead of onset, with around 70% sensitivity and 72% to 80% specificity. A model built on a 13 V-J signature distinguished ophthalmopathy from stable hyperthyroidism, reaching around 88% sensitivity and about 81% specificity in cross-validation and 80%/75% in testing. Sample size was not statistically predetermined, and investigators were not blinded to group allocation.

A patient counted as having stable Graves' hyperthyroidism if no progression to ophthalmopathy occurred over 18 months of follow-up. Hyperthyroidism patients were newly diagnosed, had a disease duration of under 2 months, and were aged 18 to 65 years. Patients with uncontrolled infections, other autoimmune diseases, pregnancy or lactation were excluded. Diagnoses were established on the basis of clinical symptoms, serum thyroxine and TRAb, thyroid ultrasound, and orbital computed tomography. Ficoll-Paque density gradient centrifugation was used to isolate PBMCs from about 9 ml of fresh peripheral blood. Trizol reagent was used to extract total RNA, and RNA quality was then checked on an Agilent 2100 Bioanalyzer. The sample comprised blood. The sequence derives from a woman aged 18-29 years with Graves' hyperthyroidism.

The CDR3 has the sequence CASSSPGTDTQYF. The DNA sequence is as follows: TGTGCCAGCAGCTCGCCAGGCACAGATACGCAGTATTTT. The sequence joins TRBV28 to TRBJ2-3; the D gene identity is not certain. The germline V gene sets CDR1 to MDHEN and CDR2 to SYDVKM. Taken from cysteine to phenylalanine, the CDR3 has 13 residues. Just CDR3 DNA is preserved here, 39 bases in frame from base 1. The trim is 6 bases for V and 1 base for J, with a gap of 8 bases between the germline ends.